Below, one TCR beta chain is given with its context. Its cognate antigen is unknown. The method, 5' RACE with UMI labels, was used to prepare the TRB cDNA libraries. TCRdb reprocessed the 5' RACE reads and keeps a single row for each CDR3 protein, giving no DNA. The sample's table shows 100,000 to 150,000 distinct CDR3 sequences. These data originate in a study of CXCR3-negative and CXCR3-positive naive CD8 T cells. Study-wide results and caveats: In both naive subsets diversity was comparably high, whereas memory CD8+ cells showed much lower diversity. Surface CD5 matched across naive subsets, and TRB CDR3 properties served to infer TCR strength.

By phenotype, naive CD8+ T cells were CD45RO-CCR7+CD27+CD95-. The CDR3 consists of 16 residues. This TCR derives from a human donor in good health. Some clones in this sample may be carry-over from other donors' samples. Material for sequencing was naive CXCR3- CD8+ T cells from blood. Stated subset: CD45RO-CCR7+CD27+CD95- naive CD8+ T cells lacking CXCR3 (TNR3-). The J gene is TRBJ2-2, the V gene TRBV12-3 or TRBV12-4; TCRdb designates TRBD1, a call that cannot be tested without DNA. The CDR3 loop is CASSFSGGKNTGELFF.